The rows below give T cell receptor beta chains drawn from one sample of a study of cytomegalovirus exposure and HLA in healthy donors. TCRdb's copy holds only in-frame clones and misses some; the assay was immunoSEQ multiplex PCR. In the table there are about 130,000 clones, roughly 84% of which are singletons. The source material was PBMCs. The origin of the receptors is a woman aged 18-29 years in good health and CMV-seropositive. The CDR3 runs from the conserved cysteine through the conserved F or W. The D gene is left open where the match is weak. Some rows mark clone size as missing; the rest say once, few, many or name a class of expanded clone.

d_call: -; j_call: TRBJ1-1; cdr3_length: 11; v_call: TRBV29-1; clone_size: once; cdr3_nt: TGCAGCGTTGAGAGCAACACTGAAGCTTTCTTT; cdr3_aa: CSVESNTEAFF
d_call: -; j_call: TRBJ1-1; cdr3_length: 14; v_call: TRBV5-4; clone_size: few; cdr3_nt: TGTGCCAGCAGCTTGGTGGCCAGTAACACTGAAGCTTTCTTT; cdr3_aa: CASSLVASNTEAFF
d_call: TRBD2; j_call: TRBJ2-1; cdr3_length: 17; v_call: TRBV4-1; clone_size: -; cdr3_nt: TGCGCCAGCAGCCAAGGACTAGCGGGGGACTCCTACAATGAGCAGTTCTTC; cdr3_aa: CASSQGLAGDSYNEQFF
d_call: -; j_call: TRBJ1-2; cdr3_length: 16; v_call: TRBV4-1; clone_size: -; cdr3_nt: TGCGCCAGCAGCCAAGTGATAGGTCAGGGGAGGGACGGCTACACCTTC; cdr3_aa: CASSQVIGQGRDGYTF
d_call: TRBD1; j_call: TRBJ1-2; cdr3_length: 14; v_call: TRBV2; clone_size: -; cdr3_nt: TGTGCCAGCGCGGGACAGGATGGGGCATATGGCTACACCTTC; cdr3_aa: CASAGQDGAYGYTF
d_call: TRBD1; j_call: TRBJ2-3; cdr3_length: 16; v_call: TRBV27; clone_size: -; cdr3_nt: TGTGCCAGCAGTGACCAGGACAGGTCCCTCACAGATACGCAGTATTTT; cdr3_aa: CASSDQDRSLTDTQYF
d_call: -; j_call: TRBJ1-2; cdr3_length: 17; v_call: TRBV9; clone_size: -; cdr3_nt: TGTGCCAGCAGCGTAGGGGGGGGCAGGGACGGAGCCTATGGCTACACCTTC; cdr3_aa: CASSVGGGRDGAYGYTF
d_call: TRBD1; j_call: TRBJ2-7; cdr3_length: 15; v_call: TRBV19; clone_size: -; cdr3_nt: TGTGCCAGTAGTATAGGCCCAGGGGGCGCGGAGGAGCAGTACTTC; cdr3_aa: CASSIGPGGAEEQYF
d_call: -; j_call: TRBJ1-1; cdr3_length: 13; v_call: TRBV14; clone_size: -; cdr3_nt: TGTGCCAGCAGCCTAAACCCGGGACTGGGGGCTTTCTTT; cdr3_aa: CASSLNPGLGAFF
d_call: TRBD2; j_call: TRBJ2-7; cdr3_length: 15; v_call: TRBV7-8; clone_size: once; cdr3_nt: TGTGCCAGCACCTTTAGGACTAGCGGGGGGTACGAGCAGTACTTC; cdr3_aa: CASTFRTSGGYEQYF
d_call: -; j_call: TRBJ2-7; cdr3_length: 13; v_call: TRBV6-1; clone_size: -; cdr3_nt: TGTGCCATTCAGCCGGGGGACCACTACGAGCAGTACTTC; cdr3_aa: CAIQPGDHYEQYF
d_call: -; j_call: TRBJ2-5; cdr3_length: 13; v_call: TRBV25-1; clone_size: -; cdr3_nt: TGTGCCATCGAGGGGGGGGGCCAAGAGACCCAGTACTTC; cdr3_aa: CAIEGGGQETQYF
d_call: -; j_call: TRBJ2-4; cdr3_length: 12; v_call: TRBV10-3; clone_size: -; cdr3_nt: TGTGCCATCGGGGCCCCGGGAAACATTCAGTACTTC; cdr3_aa: CAIGAPGNIQYF
d_call: -; j_call: TRBJ2-3; cdr3_length: 14; v_call: TRBV29-1; clone_size: -; cdr3_nt: TGCAGCGTTGTAGGGGGAAGAGGGGCAGATACGCAGTATTTT; cdr3_aa: CSVVGGRGADTQYF
d_call: -; j_call: TRBJ2-1; cdr3_length: 13; v_call: TRBV4-1; clone_size: -; cdr3_nt: TGCGCCAGCAGCCAAGCCCAGAAACATGAGCAGTTCTTC; cdr3_aa: CASSQAQKHEQFF
d_call: TRBD1; j_call: TRBJ1-5; cdr3_length: 14; v_call: TRBV2; clone_size: -; cdr3_nt: TGTGCCAACCCGGACAGGGGGCTAGATCAGCCCCAGCATTTT; cdr3_aa: CANPDRGLDQPQHF
d_call: TRBD2; j_call: TRBJ2-3; cdr3_length: 15; v_call: TRBV6-1; clone_size: -; cdr3_nt: TGTGCCAGCACCCACCCTAGCGGTCTTTTGAATACGCAGTATTTT; cdr3_aa: CASTHPSGLLNTQYF
d_call: TRBD1; j_call: TRBJ1-1; cdr3_length: 16; v_call: TRBV18; clone_size: -; cdr3_nt: TGTGCCAGCTCACCTATCCAGGGGGAGAGGTACACTGAAGCTTTCTTT; cdr3_aa: CASSPIQGERYTEAFF
d_call: TRBD1; j_call: TRBJ1-1; cdr3_length: 15; v_call: TRBV2; clone_size: -; cdr3_nt: TGTGCCAGCATAAGGGACAGGGGAATGAACACTGAAGCTTTCTTT; cdr3_aa: CASIRDRGMNTEAFF
d_call: -; j_call: TRBJ1-4; cdr3_length: 13; v_call: TRBV7-5; clone_size: -; cdr3_nt: TGTGCCAGAAGCTTTGGGCATAATGAAAAACTGTTTTTT; cdr3_aa: CARSFGHNEKLFF
d_call: -; j_call: TRBJ1-2; cdr3_length: 15; v_call: TRBV6-5; clone_size: -; cdr3_nt: TGTGCCAGCAGTTACTTCAAAAGGGGCGCCGGAGGCTACACCTTC; cdr3_aa: CASSYFKRGAGGYTF
d_call: -; j_call: TRBJ2-6; cdr3_length: 16; v_call: TRBV4-1; clone_size: -; cdr3_nt: TGCGCCAGCAGCCAAAGTGCGGGCTCTGGGGCCAACGTCCTGACTTTC; cdr3_aa: CASSQSAGSGANVLTF